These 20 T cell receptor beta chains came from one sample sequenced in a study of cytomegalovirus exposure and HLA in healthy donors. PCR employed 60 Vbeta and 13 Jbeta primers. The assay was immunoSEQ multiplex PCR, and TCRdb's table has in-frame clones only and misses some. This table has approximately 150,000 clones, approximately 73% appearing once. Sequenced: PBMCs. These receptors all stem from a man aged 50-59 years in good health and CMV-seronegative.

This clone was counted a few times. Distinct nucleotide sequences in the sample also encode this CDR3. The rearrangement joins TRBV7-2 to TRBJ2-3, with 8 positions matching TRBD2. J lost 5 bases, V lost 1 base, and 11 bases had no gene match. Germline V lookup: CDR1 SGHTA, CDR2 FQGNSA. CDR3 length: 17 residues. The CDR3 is CASSLVAGTRVGDTQYF. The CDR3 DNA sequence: TGTGCCAGCAGCTTAGTTGCTGGGACTAGAGTAGGAGATACGCAGTATTTT.

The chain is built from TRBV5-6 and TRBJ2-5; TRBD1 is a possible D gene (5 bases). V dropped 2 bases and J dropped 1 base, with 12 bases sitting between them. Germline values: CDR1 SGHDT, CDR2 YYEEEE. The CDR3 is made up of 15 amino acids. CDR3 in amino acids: CASSFSQGFQETQYF. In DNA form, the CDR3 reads TGTGCCAGCAGCTTCAGCCAGGGTTTCCAAGAGACCCAGTACTTC. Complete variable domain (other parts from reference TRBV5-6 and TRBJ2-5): DAGVTQSPTHLIKTRGQQVTLRCSPKSGHDTVSWYQQALGQGPQFIFQYYEEEERQRGNFPDRFSGHQFPNYSSELNVNALLLGDSALYLCASSFSQGFQETQYFGPGTRLLVL.

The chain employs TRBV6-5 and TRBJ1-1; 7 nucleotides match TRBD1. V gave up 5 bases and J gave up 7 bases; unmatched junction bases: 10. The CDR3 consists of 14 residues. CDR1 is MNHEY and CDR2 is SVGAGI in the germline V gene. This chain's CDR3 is CASSQGQVVGEAFF. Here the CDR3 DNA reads TGTGCCAGCAGTCAAGGACAGGTGGTAGGTGAAGCTTTCTTT.

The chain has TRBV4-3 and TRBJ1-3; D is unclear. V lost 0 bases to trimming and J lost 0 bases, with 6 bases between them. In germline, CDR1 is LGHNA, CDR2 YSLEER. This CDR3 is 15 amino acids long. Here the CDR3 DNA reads TGCGCCAGCAGCCAAGATACGGGCTCTGGAAACACCATATATTTT. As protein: CASSQDTGSGNTIYF.

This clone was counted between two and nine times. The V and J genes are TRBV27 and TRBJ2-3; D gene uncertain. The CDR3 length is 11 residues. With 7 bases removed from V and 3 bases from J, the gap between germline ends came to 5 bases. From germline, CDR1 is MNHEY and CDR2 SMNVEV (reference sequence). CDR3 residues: CASTGTDTQYF. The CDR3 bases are TGTGCCAGCACGGGTACAGATACGCAGTATTTT.

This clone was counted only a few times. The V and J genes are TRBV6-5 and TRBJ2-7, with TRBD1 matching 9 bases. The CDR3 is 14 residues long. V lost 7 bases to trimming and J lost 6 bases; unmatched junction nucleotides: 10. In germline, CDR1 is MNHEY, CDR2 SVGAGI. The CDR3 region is CASNPGTGRREQYF. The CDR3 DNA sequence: TGTGCCAGCAACCCCGGGACAGGGAGGCGCGAGCAGTACTTC.

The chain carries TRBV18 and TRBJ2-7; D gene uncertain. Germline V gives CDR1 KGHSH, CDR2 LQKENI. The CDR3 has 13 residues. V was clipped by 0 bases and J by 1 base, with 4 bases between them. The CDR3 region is CASSPPESYEQYF. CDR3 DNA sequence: TGTGCCAGCTCACCACCGGAGTCCTACGAGCAGTACTTC.

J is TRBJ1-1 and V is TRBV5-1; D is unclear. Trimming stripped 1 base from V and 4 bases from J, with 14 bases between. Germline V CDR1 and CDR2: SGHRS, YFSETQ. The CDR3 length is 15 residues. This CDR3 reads CASSLQEMRGTEAFF. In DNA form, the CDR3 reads TGCGCCAGCAGCTTGCAAGAAATGCGGGGCACTGAAGCTTTCTTT.

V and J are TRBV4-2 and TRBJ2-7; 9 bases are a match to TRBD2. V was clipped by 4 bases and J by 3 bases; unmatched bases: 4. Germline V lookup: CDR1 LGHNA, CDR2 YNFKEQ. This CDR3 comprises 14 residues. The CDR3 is CASSPGTSLYEQYF. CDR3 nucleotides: TGTGCCAGCAGCCCCGGGACTAGCCTCTACGAGCAGTACTTC.

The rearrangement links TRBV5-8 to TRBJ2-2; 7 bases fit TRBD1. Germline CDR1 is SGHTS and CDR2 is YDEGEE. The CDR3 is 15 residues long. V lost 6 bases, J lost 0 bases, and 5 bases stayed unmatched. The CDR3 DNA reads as TGTGCCAGCAACCTGGGACAGTCGAACACCGGGGAGCTGTTTTTT. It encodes CASNLGQSNTGELFF.

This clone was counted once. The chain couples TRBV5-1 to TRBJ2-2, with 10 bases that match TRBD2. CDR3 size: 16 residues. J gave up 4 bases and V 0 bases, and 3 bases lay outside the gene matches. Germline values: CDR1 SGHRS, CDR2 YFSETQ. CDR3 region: CASSLDRTSGTGELFF. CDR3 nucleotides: TGCGCCAGCAGCTTGGATAGGACTAGCGGCACCGGGGAGCTGTTTTTT.

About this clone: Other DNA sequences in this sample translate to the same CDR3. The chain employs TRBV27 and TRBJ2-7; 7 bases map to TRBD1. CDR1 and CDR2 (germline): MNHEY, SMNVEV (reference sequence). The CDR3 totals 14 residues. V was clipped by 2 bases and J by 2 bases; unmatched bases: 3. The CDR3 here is CASSLGQAPYEQYF. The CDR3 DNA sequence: TGTGCCAGCAGTTTAGGACAGGCGCCCTACGAGCAGTACTTC.

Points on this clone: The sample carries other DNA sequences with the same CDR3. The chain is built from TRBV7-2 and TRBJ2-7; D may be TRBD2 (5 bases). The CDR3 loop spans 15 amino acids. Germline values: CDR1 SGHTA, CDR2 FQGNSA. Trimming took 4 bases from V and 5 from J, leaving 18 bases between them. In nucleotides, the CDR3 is TGTGCCAGCAGCTCCGCAGCGCCTAGCCCCCACGAGCAGTACTTC. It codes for CASSSAAPSPHEQYF.

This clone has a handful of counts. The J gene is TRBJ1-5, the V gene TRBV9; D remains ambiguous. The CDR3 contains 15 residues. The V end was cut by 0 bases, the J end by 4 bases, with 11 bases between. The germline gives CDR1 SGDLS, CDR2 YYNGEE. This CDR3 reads CASSVDVGANQPQHF. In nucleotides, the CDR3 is TGTGCCAGCAGCGTAGATGTTGGAGCAAATCAGCCCCAGCATTTT.

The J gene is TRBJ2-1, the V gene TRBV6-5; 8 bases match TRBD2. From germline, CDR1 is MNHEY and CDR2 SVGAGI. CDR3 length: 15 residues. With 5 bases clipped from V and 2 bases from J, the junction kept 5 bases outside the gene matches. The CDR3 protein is CASSQAGGTYNEQFF. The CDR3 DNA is TGTGCCAGCAGTCAGGCGGGGGGAACCTACAATGAGCAGTTCTTC.

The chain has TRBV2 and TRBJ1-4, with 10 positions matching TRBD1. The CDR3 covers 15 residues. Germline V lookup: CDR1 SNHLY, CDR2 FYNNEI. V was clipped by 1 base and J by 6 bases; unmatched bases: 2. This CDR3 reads CASSEVGTGDEKLFF. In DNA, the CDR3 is TGTGCCAGCAGTGAAGTGGGGACAGGGGATGAAAAACTGTTTTTT. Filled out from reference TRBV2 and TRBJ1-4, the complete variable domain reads EPEVTQTPSHQVTQMGQEVILRCVPISNHLYFYWYRQILGQKVEFLVSFYNNEISEKSEIFDDQFSVERPDGSNFTLKIRSTKLEDSAMYFCASSEVGTGDEKLFFGSGTQLSVL.

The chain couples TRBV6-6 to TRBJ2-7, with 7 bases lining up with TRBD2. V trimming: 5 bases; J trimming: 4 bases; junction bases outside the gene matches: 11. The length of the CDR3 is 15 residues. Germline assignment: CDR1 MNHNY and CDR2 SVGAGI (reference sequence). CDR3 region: CASSPFGGSPYEQYF. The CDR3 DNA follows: TGTGCCAGCAGTCCCTTCGGGGGGAGCCCTTACGAGCAGTACTTC.

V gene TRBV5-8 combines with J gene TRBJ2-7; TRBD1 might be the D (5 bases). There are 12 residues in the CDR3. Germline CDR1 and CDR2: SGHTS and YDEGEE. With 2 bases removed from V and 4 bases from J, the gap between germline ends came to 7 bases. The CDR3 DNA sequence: TGTGCCAGCAGCTTCAGGGTTTACGAGCAGTACTTC. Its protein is CASSFRVYEQYF.

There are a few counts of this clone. CDR3 sequence: CASSLGTSGGTDTQYF. The CDR3 DNA reads TGTGCCAGCAGCTTAGGGACTAGCGGGGGAACAGATACGCAGTATTTT. V and J are TRBV7-6 and TRBJ2-3, with 13 bases matching TRBD2. The CDR3 contains 16 residues. Germline lookup yields CDR1 SGHVS and CDR2 FNYEAQ. J lost 3 bases, V lost 1 base, and 1 base had no gene match.

The CDR3 DNA sequence: TGTGCCAGCAGTCAAGCGGGGACTGAAGCTTTCTTT. It translates to CASSQAGTEAFF. V is TRBV6-6 and J is TRBJ1-1; D not certain. Germline V gene data show CDR1 as MNHNY and CDR2 as SVGAGI (reference sequence). The CDR3 length is 12 residues. V dropped 5 bases and J dropped 5 bases, with 9 bases sitting between them.